The source of this TCR beta chain is a study of blood T cells in healthy people across ages. Germline CDR1 is SQVTM and CDR2 is ANQGSEA. CDR3 size: 11 residues. For the second PCR, which ran for roughly 6 to 12 cycles, a sample-barcoded 5' primer and a J-beta primer mix were used. TCRdb re-called the 5' RACE reads through MiXCR, storing one row per CDR3 protein. The profile shows some 860,000 distinct CDR3 sequences, about 56% of them singletons. Sequencing was carried out using blood. The clonotype was recovered from a man aged 40-50 years in good health. This chain joins TRBV29-1 and TRBJ2-7, with D possibly being TRBD1 (5 bases). CDR3 sequence reads: CGVWQGYEQYF. CDR3 DNA sequence: TGCGGGGTATGGCAGGGCTACGAGCAGTACTTC.